The source of this T cell receptor beta chain is a study of blood T cell repertoires in COVID-19. Per the study methods: From reference gene primer amplification, estimates of nucleated cell counts were derived. Method: immunoSEQ multiplex PCR; TCRdb's copy keeps in-frame clones and lacks some. That table is the source of V, J and clone size, and D and trimming were worked out from the DNA. The sample includes about 350,000 clones, 87% of them seen just once. Germline CDR1 and CDR2: MRHNA and SNTAGT. The ends lost 5 bases at V and 3 bases at J; junction bases unmatched: 2. The CDR3 has 13 residues. The sequenced material came from peripheral blood. The receptor was derived from a woman in her forties or fifties with COVID-19, enrolled during active disease. This chain connects TRBV6-4 to TRBJ1-2; 8 nucleotides agree with TRBD1. CDR3 residues: CASSPDRDYGYTF. The CDR3 DNA reads TGTGCCAGCAGTCCGGACAGGGACTATGGCTACACCTTC.